Below, one TCR beta chain is given with its context. Antigen: not known. The entry originates in a study of CD8+ T cells in alopecia areata. The V and J ends lost 5 bases and 6 bases respectively, with 7 bases between them. Germline loops: CDR1 GTSNPN, CDR2 SVGIG (reference sequence). The CDR3 has 11 residues. cDNA serving as the sequencing template came from extracted, reverse transcribed RNA. Clones were read by immunoSEQ multiplex PCR, and TCRdb kept only the in-frame ones, dropping some. The top ten clones hold 30% to 45% of a sample with approximately 150,000 clones, 62% of them seen once. The study, taken as a whole, reports: Resident alphabeta T-cell populations of normal skin are likewise subject to sequencing in scalp samples.

This receptor was obtained from a human donor in good health. The chain joins TRBV30 to TRBJ2-2, with D hard to call. The sequencing sample was made of CD8+ T cells sorted from blood. CDR3 region: CAWDGAGELFF. Here the CDR3 DNA reads TGTGCCTGGGACGGTGCCGGGGAGCTGTTTTTT.